This entry lists 17 T cell receptor beta chains sequenced from one sample in a study of T cell repertoires in cytomegalovirus infection. Each CDR3 protein is one row after TCRdb ran MiXCR on the reads. Among a few hundred thousand distinct CDR3 sequences listed, almost 40% were seen once. The antigens these receptors bind are not known. The sequenced sample was cultured PBMCs, obtained from culture after CMV antigen stimulation. The receptors derive from a human donor in good health (CMV status not recorded). Some clones in this sample may be carry-over from other donors' samples.

This chain joins TRBV5-4 and TRBJ1-1; D not resolved. V lost 4 bases to trimming and J lost 3 bases, with 7 bases between them. CDR1 is SGHNT and CDR2 is YYREEE in the germline V gene (reference sequence). The CDR3 loop spans 12 amino acids. DNA for the CDR3: TGTGCCAGCAGCCACGGATACACTGAAGCTTTCTTT. Translated: CASSHGYTEAFF.

The J gene is TRBJ1-2, the V gene TRBV12-3 or TRBV12-4; D perhaps matches TRBD1 (6 bases). CDR3 size: 15 residues. The V end lost 3 bases, the J end lost 5 bases, and 16 bases lay between the germline ends. CDR3: CASSFGDQGGYGYTF. The CDR3 DNA reads TGTGCCAGCAGTTTCGGGGATCAAGGGGGTTATGGCTACACCTTC.

The sample holds a few counts of this clonotype. This sequence joins TRBV27 and TRBJ2-3, with unresolved D. This CDR3 comprises 16 residues. Trimming took 5 bases from V and 2 from J, leaving 17 bases between them. CDR1 and CDR2 (germline): MNHEY, SMNVEV (reference sequence). The CDR3 DNA reads as TGTGCCAGCAGTCGGGCCTCTCTCTCCACCACAGATACGCAGTATTTT. Protein sequence: CASSRASLSTTDTQYF.

V gene TRBV28 combines with J gene TRBJ2-7; the match to TRBD1 covers 7 bases. CDR3 length: 16 residues. Germline V gene data show CDR1 as MDHEN and CDR2 as SYDVKM. Trimming took 5 bases from V and 4 from J; bases not matched to a gene: 14. DNA for the CDR3: TGTGCCAGCAGTCCGCGGACAGGCTTTGGGGTATACGAGCAGTACTTC. It yields the protein CASSPRTGFGVYEQYF.

The rearrangement links TRBV7-2 to TRBJ2-1; D might be TRBD1 (6 bases). CDR1 is SGHTA and CDR2 is FQGNSA in the germline V gene. The CDR3 sequence is 19 residues long. The V end lost 3 bases, the J end lost 0 bases, and 21 bases lay between the germline ends. The CDR3 protein is CASSLGTPAALGSYNEQFF. In DNA form, the CDR3 reads TGTGCCAGCAGCTTGGGGACACCGGCGGCCCTAGGCTCCTACAATGAGCAGTTCTTC. The full variable domain, completed using reference TRBV7-2 and TRBJ2-1, is GAGVSQSPSNKVTEKGKDVELRCDPISGHTALYWYRQSLGQGLEFLIYFQGNSAPDKSGLPSDRFSAERTGGSVSTLTIQRTQQEDSAVYLCASSLGTPAALGSYNEQFFGPGTRLTVL.

This sequence joins TRBV10-3 and TRBJ2-2, with a possible D match to TRBD2 (5 bases). Trimming removed 10 bases from V and 4 bases from J, with 10 bases in between. Per the germline V gene, CDR1 is ENHRY and CDR2 is SYGVKD. The CDR3 is 12 residues long. CDR3 nucleotide sequence: TGTGCCACTCGGGGTAGCACCGGGGAGCTGTTTTTT. Its translation: CATRGSTGELFF.

This clonotype has a handful of counts. This chain links TRBV12-3 or TRBV12-4 with TRBJ1-1; TRBD1 is a possible D gene (6 bases). The CDR3 extends over 13 amino acids. Deletions cut 3 bases from V and 5 bases from J, with 10 bases between. The CDR3 loop reads CASSFGGLTEAFF. The CDR3 DNA reads as TGTGCCAGCAGTTTCGGGGGGCTGACTGAAGCTTTCTTT.

V gene TRBV29-1 combines with J gene TRBJ2-2; TRBD2 might be the D (5 bases). This CDR3 is 13 amino acids long. V gave up 4 bases and J gave up 2 bases, with 8 bases separating them. Germline loops: CDR1 SQVTM, CDR2 ANQGSEA. The CDR3: CSVGLPNTGELFF. CDR3 sequence (DNA): TGCAGCGTTGGACTACCTAACACCGGGGAGCTGTTTTTT.

The chain couples TRBV12-3 or TRBV12-4 to TRBJ1-4; D is ambiguous. This CDR3 contains 14 residues. V was cut by 3 bases and J by 8 bases, with 13 bases left in between. CDR3 nucleotide sequence: TGTGCCAGCAGTTTCACCGGGGAACGGGAAAAACTGTTTTTT. Translated: CASSFTGEREKLFF.

This clonotype appeared a few times. The chain recombines TRBV7-2 with TRBJ1-5; no clear D gene. V was trimmed by 5 bases and J by 5 bases, leaving 10 bases between them. CDR1 and CDR2 (germline): SGHTA, FQGNSA. The CDR3 sequence is 13 residues long. Here the CDR3 reads CASSQMQDQPQHF. The DNA of the CDR3 is TGTGCCAGCAGCCAAATGCAGGATCAGCCCCAGCATTTT.

This clonotype was seen ten or more times. The chain employs TRBV12-3 or TRBV12-4 and TRBJ2-2, with D tentatively TRBD1 or TRBD2 (5 bases each). This CDR3 comprises 15 residues. The V and J ends lost 3 bases and 0 bases respectively, with 8 bases between them. The CDR3 loop is CASSFGTANTGELFF. The DNA of the CDR3 is TGTGCCAGCAGTTTTGGGACCGCGAACACCGGGGAGCTGTTTTTT.

The table lists this clonotype with a few counts. V and J are TRBV7-6 and TRBJ1-1; TRBD1 is a possible D gene (5 bases). From germline, CDR1 is SGHVS and CDR2 FNYEAQ. V lost 2 bases to trimming and J lost 6 bases, with 25 bases between them. This CDR3 comprises 18 residues. The CDR3, as DNA: TGTGCCAGCAGCTTATTCGGGCGGGGCCATGGCTCCGGGGCTGAAGCTTTCTTT. This translates into CASSLFGRGHGSGAEAFF.

This clonotype was observed a few times. V usage is TRBV7-6 and J usage is TRBJ2-7; 10 nucleotides match TRBD2. Germline V gene lookup returns CDR1 SGHVS and CDR2 FNYEAQ. V shed 5 bases and J 6 bases; nucleotides not matched to a gene: 10. The CDR3 covers 15 residues. The CDR3 DNA sequence: TGTGCCAGCAGCCGAATCTCGGGACTAGCGACCGAGCAGTACTTC. Its protein product is CASSRISGLATEQYF. The entire variable domain, with the rest obtained from reference TRBV7-6 and TRBJ2-7, is as follows: GAGVSQSPRYKVTKRGQDVALRCDPISGHVSLYWYRQALGQGPEFLTYFNYEAQQDKSGLPNDRFSAERPEGSISTLTIQRTEQRDSAMYRCASSRISGLATEQYFGPGTRLTVT.

The chain uses TRBV11-3 and TRBJ1-6; 7 bases fit TRBD1. Germline V lookup: CDR1 SGHNT, CDR2 YENEEA. The CDR3 runs to 14 residues. V was clipped by 5 bases and J by 8 bases; unmatched bases: 6. The CDR3 DNA is TGTGCCAGCAGCAGAACAGGGGTAGATTCACCCCTCCACTTT. Its translation: CASSRTGVDSPLHF. Using reference TRBV11-3 and TRBJ1-6 for the parts outside the CDR3, the full variable domain is EAGVVQSPRYKIIEKKQPVAFWCNPISGHNTLYWYLQNLGQGPELLIRYENEEAVDDSQLPKDRFSAERLKGVDSTLKIQPAELGDSAVYLCASSRTGVDSPLHFGNGTRLTVT.

This clonotype came up a few times. The chain recombines TRBV9 with TRBJ1-3; D might be TRBD1 (6 bases). Germline values: CDR1 SGDLS, CDR2 YYNGEE. V was trimmed by 3 bases and J by 0 bases, leaving 10 bases between them. The CDR3 has 15 residues. The chain's CDR3 is CASSARGGSGNTIYF. Written as DNA, the CDR3 is TGTGCCAGCAGCGCAAGAGGGGGCTCTGGAAACACCATATATTTT.

In this sample, this clonotype turned up a few times. V and J are TRBV19 and TRBJ1-3; tentative D call: TRBD1 (5 bases). The CDR3 runs 16 residues. Germline CDR1 LNHDA, CDR2 SQIVND (reference sequence). V gave up 7 bases and J gave up 4 bases, with 20 bases separating them. CDR3 nucleotides: TGTGCCAGTACCGCGGACGGGACCTGGGGAGGAAACACCATATATTTT. Translated, it gives CASTADGTWGGNTIYF.

This clonotype was detected many times. The CDR3 is CASSLGGSLYEQYF. The CDR3 region has the DNA TGTGCCAGCAGCTTAGGCGGTTCCCTGTACGAGCAGTACTTC. The chain recombines TRBV7-2 with TRBJ2-7; D remains ambiguous. V lost 1 base to trimming and J lost 4 bases, with 11 bases between them. Germline CDR1 is SGHTA and CDR2 is FQGNSA. The CDR3 contains 14 residues.